These 6 T cell receptor beta chains were sequenced from one sample in a study of shared clonotypes between healthy human individuals. Libraries were prepared by immunoSEQ multiplex PCR; TCRdb keeps only in-frame clonotypes and omits some of them. The sample records 550,000 to 850,000 clones, 55% to 80% being singletons. The sequencing sample was made of memory CD4+ T cells sorted from blood. Subset denoted: CD45RA-negative fraction. These receptor sequences come from a woman aged 25 to 45 in good health.

The chain carries TRBV19 and TRBJ2-7, with D perhaps TRBD1 (6 bases). The CDR3 has 15 residues. Trimming pared 5 bases from V and 2 bases from J, leaving 16 bases between. Per germline, CDR1 LNHDA and CDR2 SQIVND (reference sequence). CDR3 nucleotides: TGTGCCAGTAGTGCCGGGACAATTAATACCTACGAGCAGTACTTC. Its translation is CASSAGTINTYEQYF.

V gene TRBV5-1 combines with J gene TRBJ1-4, with D unclear. V dropped 0 bases and J dropped 8 bases, with 14 bases sitting between them. Germline V lookup: CDR1 SGHRS, CDR2 YFSETQ. CDR3 length: 15 residues. The CDR3 sequence: CASSLGGSRGEKLFF. The CDR3 bases are TGCGCCAGCAGCTTGGGAGGGTCAAGAGGGGAAAAACTGTTTTTT. The full variable domain, its missing parts supplied by reference TRBV5-1 and TRBJ1-4, is KAGVTQTPRYLIKTRGQQVTLSCSPISGHRSVSWYQQTPGQGLQFLFEYFSETQRNKGNFPGRFSGRQFSNSRSEMNVSTLELGDSALYLCASSLGGSRGEKLFFGSGTQLSVL.

A remark on this clone: Other DNA sequences from this sample encode an identical CDR3 as well. The chain combines TRBV7-2 with TRBJ2-3; no firm D call. This CDR3 spans 13 amino acids. Germline lookup yields CDR1 SGHTA and CDR2 FQGNSA. Trimming stripped 4 bases from V and 6 bases from J, with 11 bases between. The CDR3 nucleotides read TGTGCCAGCAGCTCCCTGGCACCCGATACGCAGTATTTT. Protein sequence: CASSSLAPDTQYF.

This clone was observed a single time. Other DNA sequences in this specimen translate into the identical CDR3. The genes are TRBV7-9 and TRBJ2-7; 8 nucleotides align to TRBD2. The trim removed 2 bases at V and 0 bases at J, leaving 6 bases unmatched. Germline CDR1 is SEHNR and CDR2 is FQNEAQ (reference sequence). CDR3 length: 16 amino acids. The CDR3 coding sequence is TGTGCCAGCAGCTTATCGCGCGGGAGGCTCTCCTACGAGCAGTACTTC. It encodes CASSLSRGRLSYEQYF. Looking up the rest from reference TRBV7-9 and TRBJ2-7 gives the full variable domain: DTGVSQNPRHKITKRGQNVTFRCDPISEHNRLYWYRQTLGQGPEFLTYFQNEAQLEKSRLLSDRFSAERPKGSFSTLEIQRTEQGDSAMYLCASSLSRGRLSYEQYFGPGTRLTVT.

This clone has only one observation. The chain recombines TRBV28 with TRBJ2-7; a weak D match, TRBD2 (5 bases). Germline V gene data show CDR1 as MDHEN and CDR2 as SYDVKM. The CDR3 runs to 13 residues. Trimming removed 7 bases at V and 1 base at J, with 11 bases between. The CDR3 DNA follows: TGTGCCAGCACCGAGGGTTGGTCCTACGAGCAGTACTTC. This encodes CASTEGWSYEQYF.

The chain has TRBV27 and TRBJ2-3, with 9 nucleotides matching TRBD1. With 4 bases clipped from V and 6 bases from J, the junction kept 8 bases outside the gene matches. CDR1 MNHEY and CDR2 SMNVEV come from the germline V gene (reference sequence). The CDR3 runs to 15 residues. This chain's CDR3 is CASSSPGQGMDTQYF. The CDR3 DNA follows: TGTGCCAGCAGTTCCCCGGGACAGGGTATGGATACGCAGTATTTT.